The 32 T cell receptor beta chains presented below share a single source sample, sequenced in a study of cytomegalovirus exposure and HLA in healthy donors. PCR used 60 Vbeta primers and 13 Jbeta primers. Produced via immunoSEQ multiplex PCR; TCRdb's table is partial and in-frame only. The table shows approximately 170,000 clones, with over 60% occurring only once. The sequenced sample was PBMCs. The source is a girl between 10 and 17 years old in good health and CMV-seronegative.

This clone was picked up one time. This sequence joins TRBV6-1 and TRBJ2-1, with D possibly being TRBD1 (5 bases). Trimming shortened V by 0 bases and J by 3 bases, and 15 bases separated the two germline ends. The CDR3 is 17 residues long. Germline V lookup: CDR1 MNHNS, CDR2 SASEGT. The CDR3 DNA reads as TGTGCCAGCAGTGAAGCGCTTCAGGGATGGGTCTACAATGAGCAGTTCTTC. Protein: CASSEALQGWVYNEQFF.

V and J are TRBV6-1 and TRBJ2-7, with a tentative D call TRBD2 (6 bases). This CDR3 has 14 residues. V was shortened by 4 bases and J by 2 bases, with 12 bases between the two germline ends. CDR1 is MNHNS and CDR2 is SASEGT in the germline V gene. Written as DNA, the CDR3 is TGTGCCAGCAGTGCTGGGGCGGGAACCTACGAGCAGTACTTC. Translated, it gives CASSAGAGTYEQYF.

This chain connects TRBV5-1 to TRBJ2-7, with a possible D match to TRBD1 (5 bases). Germline V gene sequence: CDR1 SGHRS, CDR2 YFSETQ. Trimming left V 0 bases short and J 5 bases short, with 15 bases between. The CDR3 length is 15 residues. The CDR3 DNA sequence: TGCGCCAGCAGCTTGGAGATAGGGGAACAAGACGAGCAGTACTTC. Amino acids: CASSLEIGEQDEQYF.

J is TRBJ2-3 and V is TRBV5-4, with 9 nucleotides matching TRBD1. Germline CDR1 is SGHNT and CDR2 is YYREEE (reference sequence). Germline trimming cut 3 bases from V and 7 bases from J; bases unmatched to any gene: 9. CDR3 length: 15 amino acids. The CDR3 DNA sequence: TGTGCCAGCAGCTCCCGGACAGGGGACTTCAATACGCAGTATTTT. Amino acids: CASSSRTGDFNTQYF.

This chain connects TRBV19 to TRBJ1-5; D ambiguous. The V and J ends lost 7 bases and 3 bases respectively, with 16 bases between them. The germline gives CDR1 LNHDA, CDR2 SQIVND (reference sequence). This CDR3 contains 15 residues. The CDR3 DNA is TGTGCCAGTACTTACGAGGTGGGTTTCAATCAGCCCCAGCATTTT. Its protein product is CASTYEVGFNQPQHF.

The chain recombines TRBV11-1 with TRBJ1-1, with TRBD1 matching over 9 bases. CDR3 size: 15 residues. Germline-derived CDR1 and CDR2 are SGHAT and FQDESV (reference sequence). Trimming at V came to 1 base and at J to 5 bases, leaving 5 bases not matched to a gene. CDR3 bases: TGTGCCAGCAGCTTAGGGACAGGGGCACAGACTGAAGCTTTCTTT. The encoded protein is CASSLGTGAQTEAFF.

V usage is TRBV19 and J usage is TRBJ1-5; 9 bases line up with TRBD1. CDR1 LNHDA and CDR2 SQIVND come from the germline V gene (reference sequence). The CDR3 loop spans 15 amino acids. Germline trimming cut 6 bases from V and 1 base from J; bases unmatched to any gene: 4. CDR3 nucleotides: TGTGCCAGTAGGGAGACAGGGGGGAGCAATCAGCCCCAGCATTTT. It specifies CASRETGGSNQPQHF. Full variable domain (rest looked up from reference TRBV19 and TRBJ1-5): DGGITQSPKYLFRKEGQNVTLSCEQNLNHDAMYWYRQDPGQGLRLIYYSQIVNDFQKGDIAEGYSVSREKKESFPLTVTSAQKNPTAFYLCASRETGGSNQPQHFGDGTRLSIL.

This clone has only one observation. The V and J genes are TRBV7-8 and TRBJ2-1; 9 bases are shared with TRBD2. Germline assignment: CDR1 SGHVS and CDR2 FQNEAQ. There are 13 residues in the CDR3. Trimming at V came to 4 bases and at J to 7 bases, leaving 2 bases not matched to a gene. The CDR3: CASSSGLANEQFF. CDR3 in DNA: TGTGCCAGCAGCTCCGGACTAGCGAATGAGCAGTTCTTC.

The chain links TRBV19 to TRBJ2-1; a weak D match, TRBD2 (7 bases). Trimming shortened V by 5 bases and J by 6 bases, and 17 bases separated the two germline ends. Germline loops: CDR1 LNHDA, CDR2 SQIVND (reference sequence). CDR3 size: 15 residues. The CDR3, as DNA: TGTGCCAGTAGTTCGGGGGGCGGTAGGGCCAATGAGCAGTTCTTC. Translating gives CASSSGGGRANEQFF.

This chain connects TRBV5-1 to TRBJ2-1, with D tentatively TRBD2 (6 bases). The CDR3 has 14 amino acids. Germline assignment: CDR1 SGHRS and CDR2 YFSETQ. Deletions cut 6 bases from V and 2 bases from J, with 12 bases between. In DNA, the CDR3 is TGCGCCAGCATGCTTACGGGAGCCTACAATGAGCAGTTCTTC. Amino acid sequence: CASMLTGAYNEQFF.

This clone turned up a few times. The CDR3 bases are TGTGCCAGCAGCTTATTCGGGGGGCTAACCGGGGAGCTGTTTTTT. It specifies CASSLFGGLTGELFF. This rearrangement joins TRBV7-8 to TRBJ2-2, with D perhaps matching TRBD2 (7 bases). This CDR3 is built from 15 residues. Trimming stripped 2 bases from V and 5 bases from J, with 12 bases between. CDR1 and CDR2 (germline): SGHVS, FQNEAQ.

This chain connects TRBV5-1 to TRBJ1-2; D gene unclear. Germline CDR1 reads SGHRS; CDR2 reads YFSETQ. The CDR3 covers 13 residues. V gave up 1 base and J gave up 6 bases, with 10 bases separating them. The CDR3, as DNA: TGCGCCAGCAGCTTGTATCCAACGGATGGCTACACCTTC. Protein: CASSLYPTDGYTF.

With regard to this clone: Other DNA sequences from this sample encode an identical CDR3 as well. The chain employs TRBV6-5 and TRBJ2-1, with TRBD2 matching over 8 bases. Germline V CDR1 and CDR2: MNHEY, SVGAGI. V lost 6 bases, J lost 4 bases, and 5 bases stayed unmatched. This CDR3 region has 14 residues. CDR3 nucleotide sequence: TGTGCCAGCAGCCTATCGGGGGGGTACAATGAGCAGTTCTTC. It translates to CASSLSGGYNEQFF.

The rearrangement uses TRBV15 and TRBJ2-2; D might be TRBD1 (6 bases). Germline V lookup: CDR1 LNHNV, CDR2 YYDKDF (reference sequence). This CDR3 region has 15 residues. Trimming stripped 3 bases from V and 1 base from J, with 9 bases between. The CDR3 here is CATSSYRENTGELFF. The CDR3 nucleotides are TGTGCCACCAGCAGCTACAGGGAGAACACCGGGGAGCTGTTTTTT.

The chain couples TRBV7-9 to TRBJ1-5, with D tentatively TRBD1 (5 bases). The germline CDR1 and CDR2 sequences are SEHNR and FQNEAQ (reference sequence). The CDR3 covers 16 residues. The V end was cut by 5 bases, the J end by 2 bases, with 16 bases between. This chain's CDR3 is CASSPSGGGGNQPQHF. In nucleotides, the CDR3 is TGTGCCAGCAGCCCAAGCGGGGGTGGGGGCAATCAGCCCCAGCATTTT. The whole variable domain, filled in from reference TRBV7-9 and TRBJ1-5, reads DTGVSQNPRHKITKRGQNVTFRCDPISEHNRLYWYRQTLGQGPEFLTYFQNEAQLEKSRLLSDRFSAERPKGSFSTLEIQRTEQGDSAMYLCASSPSGGGGNQPQHFGDGTRLSIL.

V gene TRBV5-4 combines with J gene TRBJ2-1; 8 bases fit TRBD2. The CDR3 contains 14 residues. After removal of 0 bases from V and 7 bases from J, the junction contained 3 bases not matched to a gene. Germline V gene lookup returns CDR1 SGHNT and CDR2 YYREEE (reference sequence). The CDR3: CASSLDGTSNEQFF. CDR3 DNA sequence: TGTGCCAGCAGCTTGGATGGGACTAGTAATGAGCAGTTCTTC.

V is TRBV11-2 and J is TRBJ1-6, with 7 bases identical to TRBD1. The CDR3 totals 16 residues. From germline, CDR1 is SGHAT and CDR2 FQNNGV. V shed 5 bases and J 6 bases; nucleotides not matched to a gene: 10. CDR3 nucleotide sequence: TGTGCCAGCAGCCCGACGACAGGGTATGGTAATTCACCCCTCCACTTT. Amino acids: CASSPTTGYGNSPLHF.

V and J are TRBV19 and TRBJ1-2, with 7 bases matching TRBD1. Germline CDR1 reads LNHDA; CDR2 reads SQIVND (reference sequence). Losses at the gene ends were 4 bases for V and 5 bases for J; bases not matched to a gene: 19. The CDR3 contains 18 residues. This CDR3 reads CASSSEGGTGRSRYGYTF. CDR3 coding DNA: TGTGCCAGTAGTAGCGAAGGGGGCACAGGGCGGTCTAGGTATGGCTACACCTTC.

The chain recombines TRBV9 with TRBJ2-3; D is perhaps TRBD2 (6 bases). Between the trimmed V and J ends, which lost 4 bases and 6 bases, there was a span of 15 bases. The CDR3 consists of 14 residues. Germline V gene data show CDR1 as SGDLS and CDR2 as YYNGEE. The CDR3 protein is CASSSYSSADTQYF. CDR3 nucleotides: TGTGCCAGCAGCTCCTATTCTAGCGCCGATACGCAGTATTTT.

The chain couples TRBV13 to TRBJ2-1, with 9 nucleotides matching TRBD2. Germline assignment: CDR1 PRHDT and CDR2 FYEKMQ (reference sequence). The CDR3 totals 15 residues. V trimming: 5 bases; J trimming: 5 bases; junction bases outside the gene matches: 7. The CDR3 is CASSKAGGWDNEQFF. CDR3 sequence (DNA): TGTGCCAGCAGCAAAGCGGGGGGCTGGGACAATGAGCAGTTCTTC.

The CDR3 nucleotides read TGTGCCAGCAGCTTTTCGGAGGGTAGGGAGACCCAGTACTTC. This codes for CASSFSEGRETQYF. V usage is TRBV5-5 and J usage is TRBJ2-5; D is perhaps TRBD2 (6 bases). This CDR3 comprises 14 residues. The ends were cut back, 2 bases at V and 5 bases at J, with 13 bases in the middle. Germline CDR1 is SGHKS and CDR2 is YYEKEE (reference sequence).

The chain uses TRBV18 and TRBJ1-1, with 8 bases that match TRBD1. Germline V gene sequence: CDR1 KGHSH, CDR2 LQKENI. V gave up 0 bases and J gave up 3 bases; unmatched junction bases: 6. The CDR3 totals 16 residues. CDR3 DNA sequence: TGTGCCAGCTCACCACCCGGGACAGGACGCTACACTGAAGCTTTCTTT. This gives the protein CASSPPGTGRYTEAFF.

This sequence joins TRBV11-2 and TRBJ2-2, with 7 bases lining up with TRBD2. This CDR3 contains 15 residues. Trimming at V came to 6 bases and at J to 2 bases, leaving 6 bases not matched to a gene. CDR1 and CDR2 from the germline V gene are SGHAT and FQNNGV. CDR3 sequence reads: CASRSGGTNTGELFF. CDR3 nucleotides: TGTGCCAGCAGATCGGGGGGTACAAACACCGGGGAGCTGTTTTTT.

This chain joins TRBV29-1 and TRBJ1-3, with 7 nucleotides matching TRBD1. This CDR3 comprises 15 residues. Germline values: CDR1 SQVTM, CDR2 ANQGSEA. V lost 7 bases and J lost 0; bases outside the gene matches: 9. As DNA, the CDR3 is TGCAGCGACAAGGGACAGTCATCCTCTGGAAACACCATATATTTT. Translated, it gives CSDKGQSSSGNTIYF.

The chain combines TRBV4-1 with TRBJ2-3, with 9 bases identical to TRBD2. V dropped 0 bases and J dropped 1; count of bases not matched to a gene: 2. The germline V gene has CDR1 MGHRA and CDR2 YSYEKL. CDR3 length: 16 residues. For the CDR3, the DNA is TGCGCCAGCAGCCAAGAGTCTAGCGGGGGCACAGATACGCAGTATTTT. This sequence encodes CASSQESSGGTDTQYF.

The chain couples TRBV6-1 to TRBJ1-1; possible D gene TRBD1, 6 bases. Trimming removed 6 bases at V and 3 bases at J, with 14 bases between. Germline CDR1 is MNHNS and CDR2 is SASEGT. This CDR3 has 14 amino acids. The CDR3 region is CASRVDSPYTEAFF. DNA for the CDR3: TGTGCCAGCAGGGTGGACAGCCCATACACTGAAGCTTTCTTT.

The chain recombines TRBV14 with TRBJ2-1; D not resolved. Germline CDR1 is SGHDN and CDR2 is FVKESK. The CDR3 extends over 15 amino acids. The V end was cut by 2 bases, the J end by 0 bases, with 8 bases between. The CDR3: CASSQFRSSYNEQFF. CDR3 bases: TGTGCCAGCAGCCAATTTAGGAGCTCCTACAATGAGCAGTTCTTC.

The J gene is TRBJ1-5, the V gene TRBV7-9; D perhaps matches TRBD1 (5 bases). Germline values: CDR1 SEHNR, CDR2 FQNEAQ (reference sequence). CDR3 size: 15 residues. Trimming took off 5 bases at V and 4 bases at J, with 15 bases between the two ends. In DNA form, the CDR3 reads TGTGCCAGCAGCCTCTCGGTGACAGCGAATCAGCCCCAGCATTTT. Protein: CASSLSVTANQPQHF.

The rearrangement links TRBV5-1 to TRBJ2-5, with D perhaps TRBD1 (5 bases). The CDR3 is 14 residues long. Germline V gene lookup returns CDR1 SGHRS and CDR2 YFSETQ. V shed 0 bases and J shed 5 bases, with 11 bases lying between them. Here the CDR3 reads CASSLGKGWETQYF. CDR3 DNA: TGCGCCAGCAGCTTGGGCAAGGGGTGGGAGACCCAGTACTTC.

The V and J genes are TRBV27 and TRBJ1-1; D possibly corresponds to TRBD1 (5 bases). There are 15 residues in the CDR3. The germline V gene encodes CDR1 MNHEY and CDR2 SMNVEV (reference sequence). V dropped 5 bases and J dropped 1 base, with 14 bases sitting between them. The CDR3 is CASSPQSRENTEAFF. The CDR3 nucleotides are TGTGCCAGCAGTCCGCAGTCCAGGGAGAACACTGAAGCTTTCTTT.

The V and J genes are TRBV10-2 and TRBJ1-5, with D perhaps TRBD1 (6 bases). CDR1 is WSHSY and CDR2 is SAAADI in the germline V gene. Between the trimmed V and J ends, which lost 7 bases and 4 bases, there was a span of 14 bases. This CDR3 has 14 amino acids. As DNA, the CDR3 is TGCGCCAGCAAAGGGGGGGTGGGAAATCAGCCCCAGCATTTT. Protein sequence: CASKGGVGNQPQHF.

This chain links TRBV5-6 with TRBJ1-1, with D possibly being TRBD1 (5 bases). CDR1 is SGHDT and CDR2 is YYEEEE in the germline V gene. V dropped 6 bases and J dropped 3 bases, with 15 bases sitting between them. This CDR3 is 14 amino acids long. The CDR3 protein is CASNRGWGDTEAFF. The CDR3, as DNA: TGTGCCAGCAACCGGGGGTGGGGGGACACTGAAGCTTTCTTT. Variable domain in full (rest from reference TRBV5-6 and TRBJ1-1): DAGVTQSPTHLIKTRGQQVTLRCSPKSGHDTVSWYQQALGQGPQFIFQYYEEEERQRGNFPDRFSGHQFPNYSSELNVNALLLGDSALYLCASNRGWGDTEAFFGQGTRLTVV.